This TCR beta chain was recorded in a study of identical twins. Each CDR3 protein gets one entry after TCRdb re-called the 5' RACE reads with MiXCR. In the table there are a few hundred thousand distinct CDR3 sequences, 20% to 25% of which are singletons. Germline V lookup: CDR1 LNHNV, CDR2 YYDKDF (reference sequence). Trimming removed 0 bases from V and 9 bases from J, with 6 bases in between. The CDR3 is 12 residues long. In this sample, this clonotype turned up a few times. These data are also associated with another study on T cells expressing NK-cell markers. From that report: Each TCR beta repertoire originated in sorted T cells that were CD3+CD56+NKG2C+, CD3+CD56+NKG2C- or CD3+CD56-NKG2C+. CD8+ T cells in 5 or 6 donors included dominant NKG2C+ clonotypes at 1.0-7.0%. It remained uncertain whether the expanded NKG2C+ T cell clones were specific for HCMV antigens.

The sequence was collected from a woman aged 18-29 years in good health. The chain combines TRBV15 with TRBJ2-1; D not resolved. What was sequenced was CD4+ T cells sorted from blood. The CDR3 DNA reads as TGTGCCACCAGCAGAGATCACAGTGAGCAGTTCTTC. It specifies CATSRDHSEQFF. The entire variable domain, with the rest obtained from reference TRBV15 and TRBJ2-1, is as follows: DAMVIQNPRYQVTQFGKPVTLSCSQTLNHNVMYWYQQKSSQAPKLLFHYYDKDFNNEADTPDNFQSRRPNTSFCFLDIRSPGLGDTAMYLCATSRDHSEQFFGPGTRLTVL.